The TCR beta chain described here comes from a study of beta chain features in type 1 diabetes. The sequenced template was cDNA made from the entire isolated RNA. Profiled with immunoSEQ multiplex PCR; TCRdb holds only in-frame clones, not every one. The table shows more than 110,000 clones, with about 7.1% occurring only once. CDR1 and CDR2 (germline): MNHEY, SMNVEV (reference sequence). The CDR3 totals 17 residues. V shed 2 bases and J 6 bases; nucleotides not matched to a gene: 11. This chain joins TRBV27 and TRBJ1-1; 11 nucleotides agree with TRBD1. This TCR was recovered from a woman aged 25-40 years in good health. Sequenced material: central memory CD4+ T cells from blood. This CDR3 reads CASSLGTGTGGFAEAFF. The CDR3 DNA is TGTGCCAGCAGTTTAGGTACCGGGACAGGGGGTTTTGCTGAAGCTTTCTTT.